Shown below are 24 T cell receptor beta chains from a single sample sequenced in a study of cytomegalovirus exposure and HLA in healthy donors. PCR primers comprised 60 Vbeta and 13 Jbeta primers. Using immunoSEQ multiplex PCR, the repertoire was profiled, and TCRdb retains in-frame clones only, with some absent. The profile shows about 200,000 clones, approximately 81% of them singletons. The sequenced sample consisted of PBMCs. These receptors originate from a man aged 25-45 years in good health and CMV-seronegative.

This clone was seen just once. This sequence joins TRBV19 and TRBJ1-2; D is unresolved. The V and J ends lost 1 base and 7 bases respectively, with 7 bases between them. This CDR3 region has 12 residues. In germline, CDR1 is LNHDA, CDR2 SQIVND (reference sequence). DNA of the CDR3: TGTGCCAGTAGTATAGCCCCGGGTGGCTACACCTTC. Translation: CASSIAPGGYTF.

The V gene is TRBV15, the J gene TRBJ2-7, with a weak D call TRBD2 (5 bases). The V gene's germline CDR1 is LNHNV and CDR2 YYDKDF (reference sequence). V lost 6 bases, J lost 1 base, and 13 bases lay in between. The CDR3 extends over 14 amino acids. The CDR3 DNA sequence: TGTGCCACCAGAGACGGCCGGACTTCCTACGAGCAGTACTTC. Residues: CATRDGRTSYEQYF.

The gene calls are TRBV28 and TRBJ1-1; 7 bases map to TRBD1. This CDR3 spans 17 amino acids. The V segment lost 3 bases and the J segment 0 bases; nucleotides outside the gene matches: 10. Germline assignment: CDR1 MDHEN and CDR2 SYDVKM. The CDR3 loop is CASSFPPQGRVNTEAFF. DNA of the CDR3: TGTGCCAGCAGTTTCCCACCACAGGGGAGAGTGAACACTGAAGCTTTCTTT. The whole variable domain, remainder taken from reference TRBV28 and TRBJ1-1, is DVKVTQSSRYLVKRTGEKVFLECVQDMDHENMFWYRQDPGLGLRLIYFSYDVKMKEKGDIPEGYSVSREKKERFSLILESASTNQTSMYLCASSFPPQGRVNTEAFFGQGTRLTVV.

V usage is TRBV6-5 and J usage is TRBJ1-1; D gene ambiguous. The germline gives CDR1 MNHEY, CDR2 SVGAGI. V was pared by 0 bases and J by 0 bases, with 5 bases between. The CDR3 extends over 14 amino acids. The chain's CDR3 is CASSYSRLNTEAFF. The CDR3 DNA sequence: TGTGCCAGCAGTTACTCGAGGTTGAACACTGAAGCTTTCTTT.

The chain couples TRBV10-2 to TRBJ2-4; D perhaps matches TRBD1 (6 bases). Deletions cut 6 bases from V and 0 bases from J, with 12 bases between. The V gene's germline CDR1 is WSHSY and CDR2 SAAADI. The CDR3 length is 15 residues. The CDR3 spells CASRDSRLAKNIQYF. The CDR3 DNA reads TGCGCCAGCAGGGACAGTCGACTAGCCAAAAACATTCAGTACTTC.

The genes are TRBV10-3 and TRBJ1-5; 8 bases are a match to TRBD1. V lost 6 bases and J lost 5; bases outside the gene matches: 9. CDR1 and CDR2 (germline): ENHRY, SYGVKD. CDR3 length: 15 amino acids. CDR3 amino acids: CAIRDDRGAYQPQHF. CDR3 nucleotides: TGTGCCATCAGGGATGACAGGGGCGCCTATCAGCCCCAGCATTTT.

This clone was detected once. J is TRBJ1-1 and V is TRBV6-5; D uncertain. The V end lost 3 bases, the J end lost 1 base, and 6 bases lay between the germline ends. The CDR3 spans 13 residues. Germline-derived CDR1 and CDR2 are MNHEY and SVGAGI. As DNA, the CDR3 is TGTGCCAGCAGTTATCCAGGGAACACTGAAGCTTTCTTT. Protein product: CASSYPGNTEAFF.

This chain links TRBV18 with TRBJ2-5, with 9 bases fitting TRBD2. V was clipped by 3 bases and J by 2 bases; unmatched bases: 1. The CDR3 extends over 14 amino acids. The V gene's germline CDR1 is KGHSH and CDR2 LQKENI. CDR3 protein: CASSPSGGQETQYF. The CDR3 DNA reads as TGTGCCAGCTCACCGAGCGGGGGGCAAGAGACCCAGTACTTC.

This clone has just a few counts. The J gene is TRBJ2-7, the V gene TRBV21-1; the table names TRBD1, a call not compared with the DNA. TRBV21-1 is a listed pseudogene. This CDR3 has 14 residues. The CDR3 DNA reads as TGTGCCAGCAGCTCGCAGGGCCAAACCTACGAGCAGTACTTC. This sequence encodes CASSSQGQTYEQYF.

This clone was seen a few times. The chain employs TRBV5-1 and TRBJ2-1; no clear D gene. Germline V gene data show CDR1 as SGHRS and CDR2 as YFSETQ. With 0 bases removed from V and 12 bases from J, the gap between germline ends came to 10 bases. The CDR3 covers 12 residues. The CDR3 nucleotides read TGCGCCAGCAGCTTGGCGGGTTCCAGGCAGTTCTTC. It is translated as CASSLAGSRQFF. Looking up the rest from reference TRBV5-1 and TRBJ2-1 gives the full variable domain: KAGVTQTPRYLIKTRGQQVTLSCSPISGHRSVSWYQQTPGQGLQFLFEYFSETQRNKGNFPGRFSGRQFSNSRSEMNVSTLELGDSALYLCASSLAGSRQFFGPGTRLTVL.

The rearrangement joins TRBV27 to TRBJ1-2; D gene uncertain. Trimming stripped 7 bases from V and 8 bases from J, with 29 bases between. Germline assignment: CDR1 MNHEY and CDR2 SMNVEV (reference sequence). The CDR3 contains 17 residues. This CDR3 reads CASTLIWREGERSGYTF. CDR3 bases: TGTGCCAGCACCTTAATCTGGCGAGAGGGAGAGAGGTCGGGCTACACCTTC.

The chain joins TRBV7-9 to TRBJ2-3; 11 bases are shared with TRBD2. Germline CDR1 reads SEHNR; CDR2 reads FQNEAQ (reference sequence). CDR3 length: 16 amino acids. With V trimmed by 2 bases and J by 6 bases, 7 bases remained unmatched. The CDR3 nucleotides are TGTGCCAGCAGCTTATTCCTAGCGGGGGGCGGTGATACGCAGTATTTT. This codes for CASSLFLAGGGDTQYF.

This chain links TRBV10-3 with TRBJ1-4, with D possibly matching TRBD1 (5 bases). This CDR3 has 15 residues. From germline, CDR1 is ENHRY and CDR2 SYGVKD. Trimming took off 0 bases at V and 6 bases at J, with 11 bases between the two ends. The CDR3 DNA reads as TGTGCCATCAGTGAGTCTGTAGGGGTGGATGAAAAACTGTTTTTT. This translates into CAISESVGVDEKLFF.

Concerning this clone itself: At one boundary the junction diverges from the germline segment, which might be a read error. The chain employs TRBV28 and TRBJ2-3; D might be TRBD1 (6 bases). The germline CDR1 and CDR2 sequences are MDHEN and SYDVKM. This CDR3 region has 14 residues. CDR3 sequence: CASSGTSSIDTQYF. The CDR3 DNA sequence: TGTGCCAGCAGTGGGACAAGCAGCATAGATACGCAGTATTTT.

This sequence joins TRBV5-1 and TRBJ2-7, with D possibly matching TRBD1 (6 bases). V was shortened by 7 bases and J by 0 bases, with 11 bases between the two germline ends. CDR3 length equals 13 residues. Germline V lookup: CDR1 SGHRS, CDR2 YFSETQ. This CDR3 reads CASALTGSYEQYF. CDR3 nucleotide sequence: TGCGCCAGCGCCTTGACAGGCTCCTACGAGCAGTACTTC. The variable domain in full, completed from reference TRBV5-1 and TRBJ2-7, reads KAGVTQTPRYLIKTRGQQVTLSCSPISGHRSVSWYQQTPGQGLQFLFEYFSETQRNKGNFPGRFSGRQFSNSRSEMNVSTLELGDSALYLCASALTGSYEQYFGPGTRLTVT.

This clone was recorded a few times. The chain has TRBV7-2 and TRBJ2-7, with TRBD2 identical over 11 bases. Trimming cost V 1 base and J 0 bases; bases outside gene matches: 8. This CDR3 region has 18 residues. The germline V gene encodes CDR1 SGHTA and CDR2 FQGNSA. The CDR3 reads CASSLVGTSGLISYEQYF. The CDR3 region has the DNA TGTGCCAGCAGCTTAGTCGGGACTAGCGGACTGATCTCCTACGAGCAGTACTTC.

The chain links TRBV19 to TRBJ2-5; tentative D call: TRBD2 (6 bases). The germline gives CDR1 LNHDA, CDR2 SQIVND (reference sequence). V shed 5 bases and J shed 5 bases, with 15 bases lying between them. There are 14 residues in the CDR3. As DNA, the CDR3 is TGTGCCAGTAGTCGGAGGGATCGTGGGGAGACCCAGTACTTC. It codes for CASSRRDRGETQYF. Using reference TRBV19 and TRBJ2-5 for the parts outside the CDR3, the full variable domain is DGGITQSPKYLFRKEGQNVTLSCEQNLNHDAMYWYRQDPGQGLRLIYYSQIVNDFQKGDIAEGYSVSREKKESFPLTVTSAQKNPTAFYLCASSRRDRGETQYFGPGTRLLVL.

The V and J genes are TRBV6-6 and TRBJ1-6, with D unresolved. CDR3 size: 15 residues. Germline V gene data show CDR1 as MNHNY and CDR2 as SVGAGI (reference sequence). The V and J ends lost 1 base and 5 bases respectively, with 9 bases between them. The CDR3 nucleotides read TGTGCCAGCAGTTACTGGGCGGAGGATAATTCACCCCTCCACTTT. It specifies CASSYWAEDNSPLHF.

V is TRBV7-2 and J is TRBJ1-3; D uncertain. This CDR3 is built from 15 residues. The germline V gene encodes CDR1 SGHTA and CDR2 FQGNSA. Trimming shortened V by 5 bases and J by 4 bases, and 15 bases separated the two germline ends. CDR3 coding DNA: TGTGCCAGCAGCGCGGCCGGGATTTTCGGAAACACCATATATTTT. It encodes CASSAAGIFGNTIYF.

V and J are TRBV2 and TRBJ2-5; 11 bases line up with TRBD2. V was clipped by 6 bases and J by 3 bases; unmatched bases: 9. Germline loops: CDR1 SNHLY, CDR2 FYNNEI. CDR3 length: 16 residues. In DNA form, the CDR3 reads TGTGCCAGCAGACTAGCGGGGGCTGTAGGCGAAGAGACCCAGTACTTC. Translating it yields CASRLAGAVGEETQYF.

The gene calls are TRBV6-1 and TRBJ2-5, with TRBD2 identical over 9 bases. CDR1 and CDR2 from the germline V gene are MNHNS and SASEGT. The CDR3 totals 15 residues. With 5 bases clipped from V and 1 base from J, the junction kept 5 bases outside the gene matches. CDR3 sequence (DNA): TGTGCCAGCAGTCTAGCGGGGACCGGCCAAGAGACCCAGTACTTC. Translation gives CASSLAGTGQETQYF.

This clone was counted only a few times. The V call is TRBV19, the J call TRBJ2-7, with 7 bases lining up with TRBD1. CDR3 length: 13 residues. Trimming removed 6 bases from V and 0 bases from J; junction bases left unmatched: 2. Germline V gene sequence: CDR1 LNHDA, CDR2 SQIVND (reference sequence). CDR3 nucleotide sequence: TGTGCCAGTAGAACAGGGGACTCCTACGAGCAGTACTTC. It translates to CASRTGDSYEQYF.

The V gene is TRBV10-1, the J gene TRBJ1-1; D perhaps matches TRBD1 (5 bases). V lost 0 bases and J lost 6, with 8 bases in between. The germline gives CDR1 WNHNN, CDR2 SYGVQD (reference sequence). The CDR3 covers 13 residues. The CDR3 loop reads CASSESGVPEAFF. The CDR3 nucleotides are TGCGCCAGCAGTGAGTCAGGGGTCCCTGAAGCTTTCTTT.

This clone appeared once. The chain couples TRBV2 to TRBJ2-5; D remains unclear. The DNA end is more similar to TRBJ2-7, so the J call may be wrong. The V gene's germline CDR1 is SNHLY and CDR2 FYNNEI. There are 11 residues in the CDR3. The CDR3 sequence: CASRVGYEQYF. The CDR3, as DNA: TGTGCCAGCCGGGTCGGGTACGAGCAGTACTTC.